This is a list of T cell receptor beta chains from one sample in a study of T cell responses to AZD1222 COVID-19 vaccine. The protocol was immunoSEQ multiplex PCR, while the TCRdb copy is restricted to in-frame clones and leaves out a portion. The data hold about 120,000 clones, with 80% to 95% observed a single time. This material consisted of peripheral blood, taken on day 0 of AZD1222 vaccination. The receptors derive from an adult in good health. Both conserved end residues are part of each CDR3.

V | CDR3
TRBV4-1 | CASSQVGSRLMVTGELFF
TRBV10-3 | CAISESLGGQQETQYF
TRBV2 | CASSGTTGGNGELFF
TRBV4-3 | CASSSRQTSNTEAFF
TRBV6-6 | CASSTDVLQGYEQYF
TRBV7-2 | CASRNRGLNTEAFF
TRBV18 | CASSPPLAGVYNEQFF
TRBV6-6 | CASGDRGSYGYTF
TRBV2 | CASILLGAGNTIYF
TRBV2 | CASRWVNTEAFF
TRBV6-5 | CASSDSGIGGQPQHF
TRBV2 | CASTGGMGNYGYTF
TRBV6-2/TRBV6-3 | CASSYSRGGGGSNTGELFF
TRBV6-4 | CASRTHPDWNSYEQYF
TRBV19 | CASSMVPGVVFEQYF
TRBV30 | CAWSLTLNTEAFF
TRBV12-3/TRBV12-4 | CASSRLGQGEQFF
TRBV4-1 | CASSPLDRDTEAFF
TRBV19 | CASSMRGGPYEQYF
TRBV3-1/TRBV3-2 | CASSQAGGGQPQHF
TRBV4-3 | CASSQEIEGMNYGYTF
TRBV5-4 | CASSYKPTGQGLNSPLHF
TRBV9 | CASSVVDSSYEQYF
TRBV7-2 | CASSLGSKTVYGYTF
TRBV4-3 | CASSQDYGAWVEKLFF
TRBV11-2 | CASSLSIITEAFF
TRBV6-2/TRBV6-3 | CASSYSGTEFDEQFF
TRBV4-1 | CASSQGRQAYGYTF
TRBV24-1 | CATSDSQEGAAGTQYF
TRBV3-1/TRBV3-2 | CASSPWSGANVLTF
TRBV10-3 | CAISESPQTYEQYF
TRBV5-4 | CASSLGTSRPDTQYF